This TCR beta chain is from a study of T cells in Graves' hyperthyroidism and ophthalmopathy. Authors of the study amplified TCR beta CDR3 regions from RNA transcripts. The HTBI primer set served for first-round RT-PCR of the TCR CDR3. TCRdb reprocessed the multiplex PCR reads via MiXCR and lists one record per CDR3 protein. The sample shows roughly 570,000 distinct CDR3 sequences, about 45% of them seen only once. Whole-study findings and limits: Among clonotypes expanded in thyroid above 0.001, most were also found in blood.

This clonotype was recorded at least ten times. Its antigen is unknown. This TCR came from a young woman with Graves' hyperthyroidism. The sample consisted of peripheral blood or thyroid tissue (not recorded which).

The CDR3: CASKKTRQTYEQYF. The CDR3 DNA sequence: TGTGCCAGCAAAAAGACACGTCAGACCTACGAGCAGTACTTC. The genes are TRBV6-5 and TRBJ2-7; no clear D gene. The CDR3 consists of 14 residues. Trimming removed 7 bases at V and 2 bases at J, with 15 bases between. Germline loops: CDR1 MNHEY, CDR2 SVGAGI.